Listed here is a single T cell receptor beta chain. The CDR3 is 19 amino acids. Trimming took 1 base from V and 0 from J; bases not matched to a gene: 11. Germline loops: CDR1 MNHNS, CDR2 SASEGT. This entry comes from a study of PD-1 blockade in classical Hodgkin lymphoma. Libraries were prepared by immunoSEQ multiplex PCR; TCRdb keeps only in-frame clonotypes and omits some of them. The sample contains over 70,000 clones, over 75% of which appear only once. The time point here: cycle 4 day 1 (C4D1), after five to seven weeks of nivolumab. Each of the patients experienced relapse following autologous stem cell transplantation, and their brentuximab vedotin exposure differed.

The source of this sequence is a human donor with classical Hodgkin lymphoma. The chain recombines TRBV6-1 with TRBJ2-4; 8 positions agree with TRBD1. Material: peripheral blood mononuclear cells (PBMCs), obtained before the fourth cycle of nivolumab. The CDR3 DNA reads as TGTGCCAGCAGTGAAGGGACGGGACAGGTTAAGGGAGCCAAAAACATTCAGTACTTC. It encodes CASSEGTGQVKGAKNIQYF.